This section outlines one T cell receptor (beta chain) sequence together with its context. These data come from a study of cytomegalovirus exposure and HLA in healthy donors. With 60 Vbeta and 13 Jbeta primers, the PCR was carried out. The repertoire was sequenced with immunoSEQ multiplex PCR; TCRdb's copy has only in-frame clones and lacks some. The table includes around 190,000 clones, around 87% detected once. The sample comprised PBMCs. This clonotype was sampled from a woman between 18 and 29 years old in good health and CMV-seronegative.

This CDR3 reads CASRLSYRGRIQPQHF. In nucleotides, the CDR3 is TGTGCCAGCAGACTGTCTTACAGGGGGCGTATTCAGCCCCAGCATTTT. The chain has TRBV28 and TRBJ1-5; 9 nucleotides line up with TRBD1. The V and J ends lost 6 bases and 6 bases, in that order; junction bases with no gene match: 12. There are 16 residues in the CDR3. CDR1 and CDR2 (germline): MDHEN, SYDVKM.